Sequencing of this T cell receptor beta chain was carried out in a study of blood T cell repertoires in COVID-19. Whole-study context: In each case, the material was cDNA or gDNA derived from T cells, B-cell-depleted T cells, or PBMCs.

Original processing notes: Estimated nucleated cell counts came from reference gene primer amplification. Some clones are missing from TCRdb's copy, which holds only in-frame ones; the method was immunoSEQ multiplex PCR. V and J calls plus clone size are reproduced from that table; the DNA served to infer D and trimming. The sample carries a few hundred thousand clones, about 80% recorded once. Trimming at V came to 7 bases and at J to 4 bases, leaving 18 bases not matched to a gene. CDR3 size: 17 residues. From germline, CDR1 is MDHEN and CDR2 SYDVKM. This receptor was taken from a man aged 50 to 59 who had recovered from COVID-19. V is TRBV28 and J is TRBJ1-2; TRBD1 aligns across 7 bases. The material sequenced was PBMCs or T cells enriched from blood (not recorded which). The CDR3 nucleotides are TGTGCCAGCAATCCCAGCAGGGGGGTCCCGCGCTCCTATGGCTACACCTTC. Translating it yields CASNPSRGVPRSYGYTF.